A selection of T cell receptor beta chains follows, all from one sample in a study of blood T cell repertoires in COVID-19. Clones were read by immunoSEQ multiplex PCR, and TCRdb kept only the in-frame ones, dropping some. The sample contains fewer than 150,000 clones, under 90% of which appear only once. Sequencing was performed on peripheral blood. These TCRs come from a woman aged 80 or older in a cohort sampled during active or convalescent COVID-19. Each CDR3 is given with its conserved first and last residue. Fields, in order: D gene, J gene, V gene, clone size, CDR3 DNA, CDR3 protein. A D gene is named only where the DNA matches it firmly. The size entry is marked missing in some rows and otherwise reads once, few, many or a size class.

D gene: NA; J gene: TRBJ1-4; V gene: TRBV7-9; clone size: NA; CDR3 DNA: TGTGCCAGCAGCCCCGAGGGCAGGGAGGTTGAAAAACTGTTTTTT; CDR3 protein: CASSPEGREVEKLFF
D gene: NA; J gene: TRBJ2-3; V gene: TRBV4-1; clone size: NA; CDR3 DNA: TGCGCCAGCAGTACCAGTAGCACAGATACGCAGTATTTT; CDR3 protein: CASSTSSTDTQYF
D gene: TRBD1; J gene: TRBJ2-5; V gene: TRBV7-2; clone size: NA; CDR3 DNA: TGTGCCAGCAGCGTACAGGGGGGAGAGACCCAGTACTTC; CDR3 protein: CASSVQGGETQYF
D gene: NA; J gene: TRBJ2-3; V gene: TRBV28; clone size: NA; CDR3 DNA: TGTGCCAGCAGTTTGAGGGGGGGTAGCACAGATACGCAGTATTTT; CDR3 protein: CASSLRGGSTDTQYF
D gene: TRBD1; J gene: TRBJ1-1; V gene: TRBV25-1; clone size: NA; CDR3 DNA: TGTGCCAGCAGTGCTGGGACAGTGGGTACTGAAGCTTTCTTT; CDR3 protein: CASSAGTVGTEAFF
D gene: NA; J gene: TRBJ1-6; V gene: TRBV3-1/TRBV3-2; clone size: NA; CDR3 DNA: TGTGCCAGCAGCCATGGGCCGGGGAATTCACCCCTCCACTTT; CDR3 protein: CASSHGPGNSPLHF
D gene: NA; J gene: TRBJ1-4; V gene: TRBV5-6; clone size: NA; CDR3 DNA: TGTGCCAGCAGCGGAGGGGTAGGAACTAATGAAAAACTGTTTTTT; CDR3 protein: CASSGGVGTNEKLFF
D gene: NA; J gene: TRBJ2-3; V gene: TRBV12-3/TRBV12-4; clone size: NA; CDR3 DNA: TGTGCCAGCAGTCGGGACTCCACAGATACGCAGTATTTT; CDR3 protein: CASSRDSTDTQYF
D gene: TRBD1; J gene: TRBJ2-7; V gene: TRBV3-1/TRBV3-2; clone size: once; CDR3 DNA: TGTGCCACCCAGAGACAGGGGGTACCCTACGAGCAGTACTTC; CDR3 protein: CATQRQGVPYEQYF
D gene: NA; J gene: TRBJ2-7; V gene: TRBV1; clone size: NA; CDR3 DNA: TGCACCAGCAGCCAAGACAGGGGGCGCTACGAGCAGTACTTC; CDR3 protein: CTSSQDRGRYEQYF
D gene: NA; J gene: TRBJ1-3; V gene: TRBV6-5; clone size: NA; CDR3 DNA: TGTGCCAGCAGTAATCTCAGGGGTTTAGTAAACACCATATATTTT; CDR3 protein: CASSNLRGLVNTIYF
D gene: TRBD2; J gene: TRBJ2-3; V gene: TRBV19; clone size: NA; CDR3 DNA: TGTGCCAGTAGTATAGTGCCCCAGCGGGGGGGATATTGGGGAGATACGCAGTATTTT; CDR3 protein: CASSIVPQRGGYWGDTQYF
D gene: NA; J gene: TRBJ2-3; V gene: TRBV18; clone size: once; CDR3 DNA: TGTGCCAGCTCACGACGGACTAAACCAGATACGCAGTATTTT; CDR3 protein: CASSRRTKPDTQYF
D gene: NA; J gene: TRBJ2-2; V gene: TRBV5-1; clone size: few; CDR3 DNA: TGCGCCAGCAGCAAGAACCTAGCGTCCAACACCGGGGAGCTGTTTTTT; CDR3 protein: CASSKNLASNTGELFF
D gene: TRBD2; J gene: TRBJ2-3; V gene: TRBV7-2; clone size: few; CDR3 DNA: TGTGCCAGCAGCTCAGGACTAGCGGGGGGAGGTCCGCAGTATTTT; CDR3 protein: CASSSGLAGGGPQYF
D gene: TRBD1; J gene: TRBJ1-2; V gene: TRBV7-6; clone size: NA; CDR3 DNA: TGTGCCAGCAGCTCAGGACAGGGTTTACTCTATGGCTACACCTTC; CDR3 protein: CASSSGQGLLYGYTF
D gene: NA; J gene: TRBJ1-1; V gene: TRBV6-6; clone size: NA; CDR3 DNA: TGTGCCACATACGGACATTTGAACACTGAAGCTTTCTTT; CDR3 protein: CATYGHLNTEAFF